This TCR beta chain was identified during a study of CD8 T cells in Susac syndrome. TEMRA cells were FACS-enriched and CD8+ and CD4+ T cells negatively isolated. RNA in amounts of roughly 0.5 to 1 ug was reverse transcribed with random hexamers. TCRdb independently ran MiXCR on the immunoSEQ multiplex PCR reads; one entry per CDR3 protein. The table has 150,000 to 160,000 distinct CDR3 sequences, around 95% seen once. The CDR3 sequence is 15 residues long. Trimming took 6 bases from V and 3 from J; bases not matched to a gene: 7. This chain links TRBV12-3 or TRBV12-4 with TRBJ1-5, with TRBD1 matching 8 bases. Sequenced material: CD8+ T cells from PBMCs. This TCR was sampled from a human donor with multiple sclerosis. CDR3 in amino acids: CASSPRQGNNQPQHF. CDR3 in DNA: TGTGCCAGCAGCCCAAGACAGGGGAACAATCAGCCCCAGCATTTT.